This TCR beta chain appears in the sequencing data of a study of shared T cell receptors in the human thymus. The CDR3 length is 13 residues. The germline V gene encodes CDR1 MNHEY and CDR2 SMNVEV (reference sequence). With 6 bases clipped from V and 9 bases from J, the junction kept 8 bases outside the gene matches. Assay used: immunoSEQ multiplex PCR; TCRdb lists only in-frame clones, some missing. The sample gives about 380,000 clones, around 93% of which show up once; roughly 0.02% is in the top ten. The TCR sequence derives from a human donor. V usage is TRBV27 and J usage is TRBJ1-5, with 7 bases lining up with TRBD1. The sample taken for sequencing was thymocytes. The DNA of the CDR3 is TGTGCCAGCAGGGACAGGAGGGTAGGGCCCCAGCATTTT. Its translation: CASRDRRVGPQHF.